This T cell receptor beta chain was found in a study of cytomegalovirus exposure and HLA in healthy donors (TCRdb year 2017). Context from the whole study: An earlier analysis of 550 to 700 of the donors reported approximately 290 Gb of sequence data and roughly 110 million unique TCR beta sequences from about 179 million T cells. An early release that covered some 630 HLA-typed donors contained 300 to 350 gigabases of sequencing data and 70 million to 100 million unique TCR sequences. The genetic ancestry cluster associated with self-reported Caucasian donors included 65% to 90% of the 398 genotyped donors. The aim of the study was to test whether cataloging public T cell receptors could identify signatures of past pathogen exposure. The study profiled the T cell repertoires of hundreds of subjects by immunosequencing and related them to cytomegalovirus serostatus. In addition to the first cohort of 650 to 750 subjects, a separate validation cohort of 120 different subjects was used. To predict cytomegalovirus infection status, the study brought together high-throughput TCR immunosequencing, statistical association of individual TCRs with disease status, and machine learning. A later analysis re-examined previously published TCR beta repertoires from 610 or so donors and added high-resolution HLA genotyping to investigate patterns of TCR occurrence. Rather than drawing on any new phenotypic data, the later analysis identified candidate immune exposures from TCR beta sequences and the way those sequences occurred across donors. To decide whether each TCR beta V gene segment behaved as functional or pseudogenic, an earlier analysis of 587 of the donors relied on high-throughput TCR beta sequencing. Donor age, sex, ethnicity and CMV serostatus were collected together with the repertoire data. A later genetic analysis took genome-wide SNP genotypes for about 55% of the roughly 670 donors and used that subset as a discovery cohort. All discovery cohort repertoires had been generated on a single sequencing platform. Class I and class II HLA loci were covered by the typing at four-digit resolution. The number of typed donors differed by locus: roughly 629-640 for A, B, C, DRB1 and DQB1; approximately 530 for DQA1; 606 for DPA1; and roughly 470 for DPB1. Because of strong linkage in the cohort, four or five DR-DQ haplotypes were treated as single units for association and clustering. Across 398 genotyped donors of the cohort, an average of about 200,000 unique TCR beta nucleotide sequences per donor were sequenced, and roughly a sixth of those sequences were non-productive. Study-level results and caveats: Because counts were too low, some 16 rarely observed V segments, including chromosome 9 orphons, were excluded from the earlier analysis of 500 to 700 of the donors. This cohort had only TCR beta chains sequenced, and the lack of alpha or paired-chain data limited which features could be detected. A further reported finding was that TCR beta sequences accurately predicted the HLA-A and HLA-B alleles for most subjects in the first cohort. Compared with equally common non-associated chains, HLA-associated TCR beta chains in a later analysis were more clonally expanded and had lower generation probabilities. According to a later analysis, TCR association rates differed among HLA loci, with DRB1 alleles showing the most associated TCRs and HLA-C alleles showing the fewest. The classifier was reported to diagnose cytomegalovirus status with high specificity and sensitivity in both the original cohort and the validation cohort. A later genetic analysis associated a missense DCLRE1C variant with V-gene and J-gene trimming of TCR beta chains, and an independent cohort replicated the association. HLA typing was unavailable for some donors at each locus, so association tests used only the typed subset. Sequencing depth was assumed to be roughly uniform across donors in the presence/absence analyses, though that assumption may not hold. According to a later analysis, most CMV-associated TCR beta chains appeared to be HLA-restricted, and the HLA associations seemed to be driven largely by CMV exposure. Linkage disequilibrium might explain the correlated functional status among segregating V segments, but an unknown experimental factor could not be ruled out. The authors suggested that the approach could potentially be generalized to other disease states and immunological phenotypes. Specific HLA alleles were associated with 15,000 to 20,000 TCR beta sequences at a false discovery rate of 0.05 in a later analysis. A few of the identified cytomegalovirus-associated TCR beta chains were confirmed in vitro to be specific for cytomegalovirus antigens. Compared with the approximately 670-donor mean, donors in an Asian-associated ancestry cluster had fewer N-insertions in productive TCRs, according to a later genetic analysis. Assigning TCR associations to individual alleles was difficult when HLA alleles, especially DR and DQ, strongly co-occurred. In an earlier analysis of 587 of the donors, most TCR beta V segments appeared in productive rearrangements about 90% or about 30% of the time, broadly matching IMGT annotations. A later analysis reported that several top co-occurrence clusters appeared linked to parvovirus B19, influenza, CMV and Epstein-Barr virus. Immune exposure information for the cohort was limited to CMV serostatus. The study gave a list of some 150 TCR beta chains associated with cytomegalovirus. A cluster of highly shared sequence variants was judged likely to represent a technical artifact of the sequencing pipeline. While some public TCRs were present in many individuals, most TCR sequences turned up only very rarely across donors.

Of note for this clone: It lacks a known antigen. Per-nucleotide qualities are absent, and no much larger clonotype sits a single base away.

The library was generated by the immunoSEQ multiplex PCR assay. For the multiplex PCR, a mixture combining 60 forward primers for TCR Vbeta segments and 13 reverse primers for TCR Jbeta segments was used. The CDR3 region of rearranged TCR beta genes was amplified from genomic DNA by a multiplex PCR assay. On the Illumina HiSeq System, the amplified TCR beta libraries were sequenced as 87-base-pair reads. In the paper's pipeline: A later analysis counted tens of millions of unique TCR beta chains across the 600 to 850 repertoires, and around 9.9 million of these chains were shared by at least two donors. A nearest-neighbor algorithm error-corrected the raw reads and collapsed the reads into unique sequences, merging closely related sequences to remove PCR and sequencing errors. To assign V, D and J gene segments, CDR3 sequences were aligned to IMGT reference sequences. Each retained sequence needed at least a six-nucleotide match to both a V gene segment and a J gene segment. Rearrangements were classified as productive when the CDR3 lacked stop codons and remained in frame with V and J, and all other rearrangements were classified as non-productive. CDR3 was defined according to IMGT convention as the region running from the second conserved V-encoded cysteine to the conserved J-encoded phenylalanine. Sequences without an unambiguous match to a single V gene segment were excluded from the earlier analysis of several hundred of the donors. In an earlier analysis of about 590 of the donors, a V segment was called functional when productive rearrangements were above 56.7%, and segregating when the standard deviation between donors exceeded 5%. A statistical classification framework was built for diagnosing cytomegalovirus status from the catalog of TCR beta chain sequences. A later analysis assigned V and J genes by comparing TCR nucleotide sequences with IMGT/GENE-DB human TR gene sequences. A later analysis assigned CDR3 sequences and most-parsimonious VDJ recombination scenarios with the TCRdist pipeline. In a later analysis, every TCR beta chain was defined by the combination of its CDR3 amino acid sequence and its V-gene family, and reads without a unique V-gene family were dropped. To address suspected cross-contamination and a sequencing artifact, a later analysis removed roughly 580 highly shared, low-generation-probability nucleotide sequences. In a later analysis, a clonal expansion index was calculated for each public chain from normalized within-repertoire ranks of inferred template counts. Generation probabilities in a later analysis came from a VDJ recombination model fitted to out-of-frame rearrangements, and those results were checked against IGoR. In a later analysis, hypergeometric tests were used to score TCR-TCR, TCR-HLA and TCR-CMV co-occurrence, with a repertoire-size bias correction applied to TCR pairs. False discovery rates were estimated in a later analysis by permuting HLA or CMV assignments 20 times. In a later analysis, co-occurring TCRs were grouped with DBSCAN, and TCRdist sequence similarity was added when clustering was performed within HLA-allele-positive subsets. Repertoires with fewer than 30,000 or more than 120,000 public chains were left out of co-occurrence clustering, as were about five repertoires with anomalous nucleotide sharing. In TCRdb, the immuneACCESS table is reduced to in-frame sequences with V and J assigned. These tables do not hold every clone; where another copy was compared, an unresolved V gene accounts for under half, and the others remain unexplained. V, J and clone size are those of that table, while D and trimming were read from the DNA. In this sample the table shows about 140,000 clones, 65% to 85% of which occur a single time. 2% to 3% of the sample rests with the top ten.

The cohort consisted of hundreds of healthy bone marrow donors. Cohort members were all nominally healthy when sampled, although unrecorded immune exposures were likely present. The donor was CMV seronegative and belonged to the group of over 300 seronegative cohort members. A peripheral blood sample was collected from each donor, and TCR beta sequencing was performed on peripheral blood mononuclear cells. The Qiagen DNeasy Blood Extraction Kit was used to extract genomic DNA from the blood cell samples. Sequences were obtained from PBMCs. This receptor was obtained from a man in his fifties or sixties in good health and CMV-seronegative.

The DNA sequence is as follows: TGTGCCAGCAGTTTATCCGGGACAGTCGCCGGGGAGCTGTTTTTT. This translates into CASSLSGTVAGELFF. The rearranged segments are TRBV11-1 and TRBJ2-2, with 7 middle bases fitting TRBD1. V is pruned by 6 bases and J by 6 bases, leaving 10 bases of the junction without a gene match. Inclusive of the bounding cysteine and phenylalanine, the CDR3 is 15 residues long. Only CDR3 DNA is held: 45 bases, read in frame from base 1. In the germline V gene (reference sequence), CDR1 corresponds to SGHAT and CDR2 to FQDESV.